This T cell receptor (beta chain) was identified during a study of blood T cells in healthy people across ages. A second PCR of 7 to 11 cycles used a sample-barcoded 5' primer and a J-beta primer mix. In TCRdb, the 5' RACE reads were re-called with MiXCR into one record per CDR3 protein. In the table there are about 1,500,000 distinct CDR3 sequences, 28% of which are singletons. Overall study findings and caveats: No conclusive comparison of naive versus antigen-experienced cells was possible with unsorted PBMCs. A strong correlation was seen between TCR beta diversity and naive T cell percentage.

In regard to this clonotype: What it binds is unknown. Mismatch with germline at one junction end may stem from a read error.

Germline values: CDR1 MGHRA, CDR2 YSYEKL. The CDR3 has 16 amino acids. The sequencing sample was made of blood. The sequence was collected from a woman aged 25 to 39 in good health. The chain carries TRBV4-1 and TRBJ2-1; 8 positions match TRBD2. The CDR3 DNA sequence: TGCGCCAGCAGCCAAGCCCCACTAGCGGCGAACAATGAGCGGTTCTTC. This sequence encodes CASSQAPLAANNERFF.